Included here is one T cell receptor (beta chain) sequence, with context. Antigen: not known. Sequencing of DNA taken from cultured CD4+ T cells relied on the Oncomine TCR Beta short-read assay. From the PCR reads, TCRdb called clonotypes with MiXCR, one entry per CDR3 protein. Of 10,000 to 15,000 distinct CDR3 sequences in the sample, about 56% were seen once. This record belongs to a study of vaccination and CD4 T cells after COVID-19. Study as a whole: Six males and four females, two Hispanic, made up the convalescents. Stimuli were overlapping spike peptide pools of SARS-CoV-2 and three common cold coronaviruses (HCoV-NL63, HCoV-OC43, HCoV-229E).

There are 16 residues in the CDR3. The ends were cut back, 1 base at V and 11 bases at J, with 21 bases in the middle. Germline-derived CDR1 and CDR2 are LGHNT and FRNRAP. The treatment denotes: roughly 11-day PBMC culture with coronavirus spike peptide pools or control peptides (ViraFEST assay). ViraFEST enlarged antigen-specific T cell populations with peptide pools and afterwards sequenced TCRs. The V gene is TRBV12-5, the J gene TRBJ1-5; D perhaps matches TRBD1 (5 bases). The sequenced sample was CD4+ T cells from blood, cultured in vitro. This receptor was obtained from a human donor who had recovered from COVID-19. CDR3: CASGLGLRGGIEAQHF. CDR3 sequence (DNA): TGTGCTAGTGGTTTGGGCCTTCGGGGGGGGATAGAGGCCCAGCATTTT.